This TCR beta chain emerged from a study of CXCR3-negative and CXCR3-positive naive CD8 T cells. General study findings and limits: Comparison of naive subsets found surface CD5 to be comparable, and TCR strength was inferred on the basis of TRB CDR3 properties. Diversity was high in both naive subsets and much lower in memory cells. Naive CXCR3-positive and CXCR3-negative cells shared TRBV-TRBJ usage; memory cells diverged.

Using triplicate sorts, 300,000 cells were collected each time from every CD8+ T cell subset. The study made its TRB cDNA libraries by 5' RACE, adding UMI labels. TCRdb reprocessed the 5' RACE reads and stores each CDR3 protein as one record, lacking DNA. This sample contains 50,000 to 65,000 distinct CDR3 sequences. This CDR3 region has 14 residues. The germline gives CDR1 MNHNY, CDR2 SVGAGI (reference sequence). Turning to this clonotype: The antigen is not known.

V is TRBV6-6 and J is TRBJ1-5; checking the TCRdb D call of TRBD1 is not possible without DNA. The sample consisted of memory CD8+ T cells from blood. The receptor was isolated from a human donor in good health. Some clones in this sample may be carry-over from other donors' samples. The CDR3 sequence is CASNGGDVNQPQHF.